This T cell receptor beta chain was obtained from a study of cytomegalovirus exposure and HLA in healthy donors. Whole-study findings and limits: A missense variant in DCLRE1C was later tied to TCR beta V- and J-gene trimming. Per a prior analysis, the majority of TCR beta V segments were productive roughly 90% or roughly 30% of the time. Serostatus for CMV was the only available immune exposure information.

On this clone itself: Its target is not known.

Vbeta (60) and Jbeta (13) primers were used in the PCR. Data came from immunoSEQ multiplex PCR; TCRdb stores just in-frame clones and leaves some out. There are more than 100,000 clones in the sample; around 80% occur only once, and around 1.5% lies in the top ten. The V gene's germline CDR1 is PRHDT and CDR2 FYEKMQ (reference sequence). The CDR3 loop spans 16 amino acids. J lost 6 bases, V lost 1 base, and 11 bases had no gene match. The specimen sequenced was PBMCs. This chain connects TRBV13 to TRBJ1-1; TRBD1 matches 7 bases. This sequence originates from a woman under 30 in good health and CMV-seronegative. CDR3 sequence: CASSLVGATGTPEAFF. The CDR3, as DNA: TGTGCCAGCAGCTTAGTGGGGGCGACAGGGACCCCTGAAGCTTTCTTT.